The 15 T cell receptor beta chains reported below all come from one sample, sequenced in a study of blood T cells in healthy people across ages. Then a second PCR, running roughly 7 to 11 cycles, was carried out with a sample-barcoded 5' primer and a J-beta primer mix. A single record per CDR3 protein comes from TCRdb applying MiXCR to the 5' RACE reads. The sample has roughly 800,000 distinct CDR3 sequences; 58% are singletons. Source material: blood. These receptors were collected from a young man in good health.

Concerning this clonotype itself: An end of the junction does not agree with germline; a read error may underlie this. The chain employs TRBV28 and TRBJ2-3; the D gene could be TRBD1 or TRBD2 (5 bases each). CDR3 length: 16 residues. Germline assignment: CDR1 MDHEN and CDR2 SYDVKM. CDR3 in amino acids: CAGSLSTGRYTYTQYF. The DNA of the CDR3 is TGTGCCGGCAGTTTATCCACGGGGCGATACACATATACGCAGTATTTT.

The chain carries TRBV7-8 and TRBJ2-7, with no clear D. The CDR3 consists of 15 residues. Looked up from germline, CDR1 is SGHVS and CDR2 is FQNEAQ. V was clipped by 2 bases and J by 3 bases, with 14 bases between them. CDR3: CASSLNLPVRYEQYF. Written as DNA, the CDR3 is TGTGCCAGCAGCTTAAATCTCCCGGTACGCTACGAGCAGTACTTC.

In its sample, this clonotype was seen a few times. The chain is built from TRBV9 and TRBJ2-3, with D unclear. V was cut by 2 bases and J by 5 bases, with 15 bases left in between. The CDR3 has 15 residues. The germline V gene has CDR1 SGDLS and CDR2 YYNGEE. As DNA, the CDR3 is TGTGCCAGCAGCGTTGACTTGGGATGGAAAGATACGCAGTATTTT. It translates to CASSVDLGWKDTQYF.

A few counts support this clonotype. V and J are TRBV27 and TRBJ2-1, with D maybe TRBD2 (6 bases). This CDR3 region has 13 residues. Trimming took 7 bases from V and 8 from J, leaving 15 bases between them. The germline V gene has CDR1 MNHEY and CDR2 SMNVEV (reference sequence). The CDR3 loop reads CASKPGAQDEQFF. CDR3 sequence (DNA): TGTGCCAGCAAGCCGGGAGCTCAGGATGAGCAGTTCTTC.

There are a few counts of this clonotype. The chain links TRBV11-1 to TRBJ2-1; no clear D. V was trimmed by 5 bases and J by 4 bases, leaving 18 bases between them. CDR3 size: 16 residues. Germline assignment: CDR1 SGHAT and CDR2 FQDESV (reference sequence). The chain's CDR3 is CASSRKGAAYYNEQFF. In DNA, the CDR3 is TGTGCCAGCAGCCGGAAAGGTGCAGCGTATTACAATGAGCAGTTCTTC.

This chain links TRBV7-2 with TRBJ2-3; D not resolved. There are 15 residues in the CDR3. Germline V gene data show CDR1 as SGHTA and CDR2 as FQGNSA. V lost 3 bases and J lost 7, with 17 bases in between. The CDR3 bases are TGTGCCAGCAGCTTCGGAGACCCGGGTAGGAATACGCAGTATTTT. Protein: CASSFGDPGRNTQYF. Full variable domain (remainder filled in from reference TRBV7-2 and TRBJ2-3): GAGVSQSPSNKVTEKGKDVELRCDPISGHTALYWYRQSLGQGLEFLIYFQGNSAPDKSGLPSDRFSAERTGGSVSTLTIQRTQQEDSAVYLCASSFGDPGRNTQYFGPGTRLTVL.

V usage is TRBV6-6 and J usage is TRBJ1-2, with a weak D call TRBD1 (5 bases). The CDR3 is 13 residues long. Deletions cut 6 bases from V and 8 bases from J, with 16 bases between. In germline, CDR1 is MNHNY, CDR2 SVGAGI (reference sequence). CDR3 sequence (DNA): TGTGCCAGCAGCCCCGGGGGGTCATGGGGCTACACCTTC. This codes for CASSPGGSWGYTF.

The chain has TRBV6-6 and TRBJ2-5, with D uncertain. Trimming shortened V by 5 bases and J by 3 bases, and 13 bases separated the two germline ends. The CDR3 has 14 amino acids. Germline-derived CDR1 and CDR2 are MNHNY and SVGAGI (reference sequence). CDR3: CASSAQMIEETQYF. The CDR3 coding sequence is TGTGCCAGCAGTGCACAGATGATTGAAGAGACCCAGTACTTC.

This clonotype was seen a handful of times. This sequence joins TRBV29-1 and TRBJ2-1; D remains ambiguous. The CDR3 covers 14 residues. Trimming took 2 bases from V and 4 from J, leaving 12 bases between them. Germline V gene sequence: CDR1 SQVTM, CDR2 ANQGSEA. The CDR3 loop reads CSVEMATRYNEQFF. The CDR3 nucleotides read TGCAGCGTTGAAATGGCGACCCGATACAATGAGCAGTTCTTC.

The chain links TRBV4-2 to TRBJ2-7; TRBD1 matches at 7 bases. CDR3 size: 16 residues. Germline V lookup: CDR1 LGHNA, CDR2 YNFKEQ. The V segment lost 1 base and the J segment 0 bases; nucleotides outside the gene matches: 6. CDR3 coding DNA: TGTGCCAGCAGCCAAGCAACCGGGACAGCCTCCTACGAGCAGTACTTC. Translated, it gives CASSQATGTASYEQYF.

This clonotype was found a few times. V gene TRBV4-3 combines with J gene TRBJ2-1; D uncertain. The CDR3 spans 15 residues. V dropped 4 bases and J dropped 6 bases, with 16 bases sitting between them. Germline V gene sequence: CDR1 LGHNA, CDR2 YSLEER. CDR3 sequence reads: CASSRAFLVTNEQFF. CDR3 coding DNA: TGCGCCAGCAGCCGAGCATTTCTAGTTACCAATGAGCAGTTCTTC.

This chain joins TRBV20-1 and TRBJ2-1; D possibly corresponds to TRBD1 (7 bases). The CDR3 extends over 15 amino acids. V lost 6 bases to trimming and J lost 1 base, with 16 bases between them. Germline CDR1 DFQATT, CDR2 SNEGSKA (reference sequence). The CDR3 loop reads CSAPRAGGSYNEQFF. CDR3 nucleotides: TGCAGTGCGCCCCGGGCAGGGGGGTCCTACAATGAGCAGTTCTTC.

This clonotype has just one count. V is TRBV9 and J is TRBJ1-5; D is undetermined. V lost 2 bases to trimming and J lost 5 bases, with 8 bases between them. CDR3 length equals 13 residues. Germline CDR1 reads SGDLS; CDR2 reads YYNGEE. CDR3 sequence reads: CASSVAPYQPQHF. Written as DNA, the CDR3 is TGTGCCAGCAGCGTTGCGCCCTATCAGCCCCAGCATTTT.

To note about this clonotype: A read error may produce the germline difference seen at one junction end. The chain carries TRBV29-1 and TRBJ2-4, with 12 bases matching TRBD2. The CDR3 totals 16 residues. Germline V lookup: CDR1 SQVTM, CDR2 ANQGSEA. CDR3 sequence: CSVRRTSGIAKDIQYF. The CDR3 nucleotides read TGCAGCGTTCGTCGGACTAGCGGGATAGCCAAAGACATTCAGTACTTC.

This chain joins TRBV20-1 and TRBJ2-4, with D possibly TRBD2 on 5 matching bases. This CDR3 comprises 14 residues. Trimming removed 3 bases at V and 2 bases at J, with 11 bases between. Per germline, CDR1 DFQATT and CDR2 SNEGSKA (reference sequence). In nucleotides, the CDR3 is TGCAGTGCTAGTCCGGGAAGGACCAAAAACATTCAGTACTTC. This codes for CSASPGRTKNIQYF.